These 23 T cell receptor beta chains share one sample of origin, sequenced in a study of T cell responses to AZD1222 COVID-19 vaccine. Assay: immunoSEQ multiplex PCR; the TCRdb copy retains only in-frame clones and omits some. This sample carries some 90,000 clones, around 85% of them seen once, and the ten largest clones take under 9%. Material: peripheral blood, obtained on day 0 of AZD1222 vaccination. The receptors shown here come from an adult in good health.

This chain links TRBV2 with TRBJ1-1; TRBD1 is a possible D gene (6 bases). V shed 7 bases and J shed 2 bases, with 20 bases lying between them. Germline V CDR1 and CDR2: SNHLY, FYNNEI. The CDR3 is made up of 16 amino acids. The CDR3 DNA reads TGTGCCAGCAACCTAAAGGGGGGCAGGGGAAACACTGAAGCTTTCTTT. It translates to CASNLKGGRGNTEAFF.

The chain recombines TRBV19 with TRBJ1-4; perhaps TRBD1 as D (5 bases). Trimming took 10 bases from V and 2 from J, leaving 17 bases between them. The CDR3 is 15 amino acids. CDR1 and CDR2 from the germline V gene are LNHDA and SQIVND (reference sequence). The CDR3 DNA reads TGTGCCACCAGCCCCGGGGCTGCGACTAATGAAAAACTGTTTTTT. This codes for CATSPGAATNEKLFF.

The V call is TRBV9, the J call TRBJ1-6, with a tentative D call TRBD1 (5 bases). The CDR3 sequence is 14 residues long. V gave up 0 bases and J gave up 9 bases, with 10 bases separating them. Germline V gene data show CDR1 as SGDLS and CDR2 as YYNGEE. CDR3 in amino acids: CASSVEGLPSPLHF. Here the CDR3 DNA reads TGTGCCAGCAGCGTAGAGGGGCTCCCTTCACCCCTCCACTTT.

J is TRBJ1-5 and V is TRBV6-2 or TRBV6-3, with 8 bases identical to TRBD1. V gave up 2 bases and J gave up 4 bases; unmatched junction bases: 10. The germline gives CDR1 MNHEY, CDR2 SVGEGT. This CDR3 has 17 residues. CDR3 amino acids: CASSYRAGGVWNQPQHF. CDR3 DNA sequence: TGTGCCAGCAGTTACCGAGCAGGGGGCGTATGGAATCAGCCCCAGCATTTT.

This chain joins TRBV23-1 and TRBJ2-2; TRBD2 matches at 7 bases. TRBV23-1 is an ORF, and what it does is uncertain. V gave up 0 bases and J gave up 5 bases; unmatched junction bases: 27. The CDR3 is 23 amino acids. For the CDR3, the DNA is TGCGCCAGCAGTCAATCGACTCCCTTAGGTGACGGCGGGAGAGGTGGTGGGACCGGGGAGCTGTTTTTT. It yields the protein CASSQSTPLGDGGRGGGTGELFF.

V usage is TRBV12-5 and J usage is TRBJ2-1, with TRBD2 matching over 9 bases. Trimming took 2 bases from V and 7 from J; bases not matched to a gene: 9. The CDR3 sequence is 16 residues long. The germline gives CDR1 LGHNT, CDR2 FRNRAP. CDR3 coding DNA: TGTGCTAGTGGTTTGCTCGGGAGTAGCGGGAGAAATGAGCAGTTCTTC. Its translation is CASGLLGSSGRNEQFF.

This sequence joins TRBV19 and TRBJ1-1; D gene uncertain. Looked up from germline, CDR1 is LNHDA and CDR2 is SQIVND (reference sequence). Trimming cost V 8 bases and J 1 base, with 14 bases left between them. CDR3 length: 14 residues. The CDR3 region has the DNA TGTGCCAGTCCCGGAGGGCAGGCGAACACTGAAGCTTTCTTT. Translating gives CASPGGQANTEAFF.

The rearrangement links TRBV5-6 to TRBJ2-7; the match to TRBD1 covers 11 bases. After removal of 5 bases from V and 2 bases from J, the junction contained 3 bases not matched to a gene. Germline loops: CDR1 SGHDT, CDR2 YYEEEE. The CDR3 extends over 14 amino acids. The chain's CDR3 is CASRSGQGAYEQYF. CDR3 DNA: TGTGCCAGCAGGTCGGGACAGGGGGCCTACGAGCAGTACTTC.

The chain recombines TRBV9 with TRBJ1-1; 7 bases line up with TRBD1. After removal of 4 bases from V and 1 base from J, the junction contained 7 bases not matched to a gene. The CDR3 covers 15 residues. Germline-derived CDR1 and CDR2 are SGDLS and YYNGEE. The CDR3 sequence: CASSSLTGTNTEAFF. The CDR3 DNA follows: TGTGCCAGCAGCTCCTTGACAGGGACGAACACTGAAGCTTTCTTT.

V gene TRBV2 combines with J gene TRBJ2-3; 7 positions match TRBD2. The CDR3 runs to 13 residues. J lost 5 bases, V lost 10 bases, and 9 bases had no gene match. The germline gives CDR1 SNHLY, CDR2 FYNNEI. The CDR3 sequence: CAKTGLSLDTQYF. For the CDR3, the DNA is TGTGCCAAAACGGGACTATCCCTAGATACGCAGTATTTT.

The chain has TRBV3-1 (or the pseudogene TRBV3-2) and TRBJ2-1; perhaps TRBD2 as D (6 bases). CDR1 is LGHDT and CDR2 is YNNKEL in the germline V gene (reference sequence). CDR3 length: 15 amino acids. The germline V and J ends were trimmed by 0 bases and 6 bases, with 12 bases remaining between them. CDR3 region: CASSQEGLRANEQFF. Here the CDR3 DNA reads TGTGCCAGCAGCCAAGAGGGACTGCGGGCCAATGAGCAGTTCTTC.

The J gene is TRBJ1-5, the V gene TRBV28; the D gene is possibly TRBD1 (6 bases). There are 14 residues in the CDR3. Germline loops: CDR1 MDHEN, CDR2 SYDVKM. V lost 3 bases to trimming and J lost 9 bases, with 15 bases between them. CDR3 loop: CASSLGLRGMPQHF. The CDR3 bases are TGTGCCAGCAGTTTGGGGCTGAGGGGGATGCCCCAGCATTTT.

This chain links TRBV6-1 with TRBJ2-5; the D gene is possibly TRBD1 (6 bases). Trimming removed 0 bases at V and 4 bases at J, with 12 bases between. Germline CDR1 MNHNS, CDR2 SASEGT. The CDR3 length is 15 residues. In nucleotides, the CDR3 is TGTGCCAGCAGTGAAGCTAGGGGGTTGGGAGAGACCCAGTACTTC. This sequence encodes CASSEARGLGETQYF.

This chain uses TRBV4-3 with TRBJ2-1; D is uncertain. The CDR3 has 13 residues. Between the trimmed V and J ends, which lost 0 bases and 5 bases, there was a span of 5 bases. The germline gives CDR1 LGHNA, CDR2 YSLEER. Here the CDR3 reads CASSQELNNEQFF. Written as DNA, the CDR3 is TGCGCCAGCAGCCAAGAGTTGAACAATGAGCAGTTCTTC.

The V gene is TRBV30, the J gene TRBJ2-1; no definite D call. This CDR3 spans 13 amino acids. Germline values: CDR1 GTSNPN, CDR2 SVGIG (reference sequence). V lost 0 bases and J 4 bases, leaving 7 bases between the germline ends. CDR3 region: CAWSVGQYNEQFF. The CDR3, as DNA: TGTGCCTGGAGTGTAGGCCAGTACAATGAGCAGTTCTTC. The full variable domain, completed using reference TRBV30 and TRBJ2-1, is SQTIHQWPATLVQPVGSPLSLECTVEGTSNPNLYWYRQAAGRGLQLLFYSVGIGQISSEVPQNLSASRPQDRQFILSSKKLLLSDSGFYLCAWSVGQYNEQFFGPGTRLTVL.

The count of this clone is one. The rearrangement links TRBV7-2 to TRBJ2-1; the D gene is possibly TRBD2 (6 bases). Germline V gene lookup returns CDR1 SGHTA and CDR2 FQGNSA. The CDR3 totals 15 residues. Trimming stripped 5 bases from V and 4 bases from J, with 15 bases between. The CDR3 DNA follows: TGTGCCAGCAGCCCGGGACTGGCCCAGTACAATGAGCAGTTCTTC. Amino acid sequence: CASSPGLAQYNEQFF.

The chain couples TRBV27 to TRBJ1-1; 10 bases match TRBD1. The V gene end was trimmed by 7 bases and the J gene end by 4 bases; junction bases not matched to a gene: 6. There are 14 residues in the CDR3. Germline CDR1 is MNHEY and CDR2 is SMNVEV (reference sequence). The chain's CDR3 is CASMFWTGGTEAFF. The CDR3 DNA sequence: TGTGCCAGCATGTTTTGGACAGGGGGCACTGAAGCTTTCTTT.

This sequence joins TRBV6-2 or TRBV6-3 and TRBJ2-5; D not certain. Looked up from germline, CDR1 is MNHEY and CDR2 is SVGEGT. This CDR3 comprises 15 residues. V shed 0 bases and J shed 5 bases, with 13 bases lying between them. The CDR3 nucleotides read TGTGCCAGCAGTTACTCCGGCCCCTCTCGGGAGACCCAGTACTTC. Translated: CASSYSGPSRETQYF.

The rearrangement joins TRBV3-1 (or the pseudogene TRBV3-2) to TRBJ1-6; no definite D call. The V gene lost 2 bases and the J gene lost 8 bases, with 19 bases spanning the gap. Looked up from germline, CDR1 is LGHDT and CDR2 is YNNKEL (reference sequence). The CDR3 contains 17 residues. The CDR3 loop reads CASSQPPKVSIDSPLHF. CDR3 coding DNA: TGTGCCAGCAGCCAACCCCCCAAGGTCTCAATAGATTCACCCCTCCACTTT.

The chain joins TRBV5-4 to TRBJ2-7, with 11 bases aligning to TRBD2. The V and J ends lost 5 bases and 5 bases, in that order; junction bases with no gene match: 9. Germline V lookup: CDR1 SGHNT, CDR2 YYREEE (reference sequence). The CDR3 sequence is 15 residues long. Here the CDR3 DNA reads TGTGCCAGCAGTCAAACTAGCGGGAGAAGAAACGAGCAGTACTTC. Its translation is CASSQTSGRRNEQYF. The whole variable domain, remainder taken from reference TRBV5-4 and TRBJ2-7, is ETGVTQSPTHLIKTRGQQVTLRCSSQSGHNTVSWYQQALGQGPQFIFQYYREEENGRGNFPPRFSGLQFPNYSSELNVNALELDDSALYLCASSQTSGRRNEQYFGPGTRLTVT.

This chain's CDR3 is CASSPRTGKNQPQHF. In nucleotides, the CDR3 is TGTGCCAGCAGCCCGAGGACAGGGAAGAATCAGCCCCAGCATTTT. V gene TRBV7-9 combines with J gene TRBJ1-5, with 8 bases lining up with TRBD1. This CDR3 spans 15 amino acids. Germline trimming cut 5 bases from V and 4 bases from J; bases unmatched to any gene: 7. Germline V gene data show CDR1 as SEHNR and CDR2 as FQNEAQ (reference sequence). Drawing the rest from reference TRBV7-9 and TRBJ1-5, the complete variable domain is DTGVSQNPRHKITKRGQNVTFRCDPISEHNRLYWYRQTLGQGPEFLTYFQNEAQLEKSRLLSDRFSAERPKGSFSTLEIQRTEQGDSAMYLCASSPRTGKNQPQHFGDGTRLSIL.

This chain links TRBV11-3 with TRBJ1-3; D not resolved. V was clipped by 1 base and J by 3 bases, with 22 bases between them. The CDR3 sequence is 19 residues long. From germline, CDR1 is SGHNT and CDR2 YENEEA. The CDR3 is CASSLGGPQVEFDGNTIYF. The CDR3 nucleotides read TGTGCCAGCAGCTTAGGCGGTCCGCAGGTCGAGTTTGATGGAAACACCATATATTTT.

The chain recombines TRBV7-9 with TRBJ1-4; no firm D call. Trimming stripped 3 bases from V and 4 bases from J, with 15 bases between. CDR1 and CDR2 from the germline V gene are SEHNR and FQNEAQ (reference sequence). The CDR3 length is 16 residues. This CDR3 is CASSFGRQTNNEKLFF. Here the CDR3 DNA reads TGTGCCAGCAGCTTTGGGCGGCAGACTAATAATGAAAAACTGTTTTTT.